The 3 T cell receptor beta chains below were found in one sample sequenced in a study of Tregs in tolerant kidney transplant recipients. The method was immunoSEQ multiplex PCR; TCRdb's version includes in-frame clones alone and lacks a portion of them. The sample yields 45,000 to 55,000 clones, of which the top ten take up around 0.88%. The sequencing here drew on CD4+ T cells from blood, taken before the transplant. The receptors shown here come from a human donor who received a combined kidney and bone marrow transplant.

With respect to this clone: The missing CDR3 end, 3 residues past where the read stops, is filled in from the germline J gene. The rearrangement uses TRBV16 and TRBJ2-3; 7 bases fit TRBD1. The CDR3 contains 15 residues. The germline CDR1 and CDR2 sequences are KGHSY and FQNENV. Unmatched junction bases numbered 8, after V lost 4 bases and J lost 4 bases. The covered CDR3 bases are TGTGCCAGCAGCCGGACAGGCAAGGGTTCAGATACG. Its translation: CASSRTGKGSDT. The complete CDR3 sequence is CASSRTGKGSDTQYF.

Remarks on this clone: Read coverage stops 3 residues before the CDR3 terminus; the germline J gene supplies the remainder. The same CDR3 arises from other DNA sequences in this sample as well. This chain uses TRBV19 with TRBJ2-1; TRBD2 matches 8 bases. With 4 bases clipped from V and 4 bases from J, the junction kept 3 bases outside the gene matches. Germline values: CDR1 LNHDA, CDR2 SQIVND (reference sequence). The CDR3 extends over 14 amino acids. CDR3 loop: CASSTSGSYNEQFF. CDR3 DNA, as far as it was read: TGTGCCAGTAGTACCAGCGGGAGTTACAATGAG.

In regard to this clone: The read halts 3 residues ahead of the CDR3 end, with the missing end drawn from the germline J gene. V usage is TRBV20-1 and J usage is TRBJ1-2; D is possibly TRBD1 (6 bases). V lost 0 bases, J lost 7 bases, and 18 bases lay in between. The CDR3 is 15 residues long. Germline lookup yields CDR1 DFQATT and CDR2 SNEGSKA (reference sequence). The sequenced CDR3 bases are TGCAGTGCTAGAGATAGTACAGGGCCCGTTGTTGGC. Translation gives CSARDSTGPVVG. The CDR3 in full is CSARDSTGPVVGYTF.